This T cell receptor (beta chain) was captured in a study of blood T cell repertoires in COVID-19. Overall study context: Italy, Spain and the United States were the sources of the convalescent and acute COVID-19 samples. The analysed material was cDNA or gDNA that came from T cells, B-cell-depleted T cells, or PBMCs.

J gave up 1 base and V 1 base, and 6 bases lay outside the gene matches. Germline V gene data show CDR1 as MDHEN and CDR2 as SYDVKM. CDR3 length equals 16 residues. In the original analysis: Estimation of nucleated cell counts relied on the amplification of reference gene primers. Generated by immunoSEQ multiplex PCR, the TCRdb table keeps only in-frame clones and is missing some. V, J and clone size derive from that table, while D and trimming were established from the DNA sequence. Here the sample spans about 250,000 clones, roughly 80% being singletons. This chain connects TRBV28 to TRBJ2-7, with TRBD2 identical over 8 bases. The TCR sequence derives from a woman at least 80 years old with active or convalescent COVID-19. The sample comprised peripheral blood. CDR3 sequence: CASSLSLADPSYEQYF. The DNA for the CDR3 is TGTGCCAGCAGTTTATCACTAGCGGACCCTTCCTACGAGCAGTACTTC.